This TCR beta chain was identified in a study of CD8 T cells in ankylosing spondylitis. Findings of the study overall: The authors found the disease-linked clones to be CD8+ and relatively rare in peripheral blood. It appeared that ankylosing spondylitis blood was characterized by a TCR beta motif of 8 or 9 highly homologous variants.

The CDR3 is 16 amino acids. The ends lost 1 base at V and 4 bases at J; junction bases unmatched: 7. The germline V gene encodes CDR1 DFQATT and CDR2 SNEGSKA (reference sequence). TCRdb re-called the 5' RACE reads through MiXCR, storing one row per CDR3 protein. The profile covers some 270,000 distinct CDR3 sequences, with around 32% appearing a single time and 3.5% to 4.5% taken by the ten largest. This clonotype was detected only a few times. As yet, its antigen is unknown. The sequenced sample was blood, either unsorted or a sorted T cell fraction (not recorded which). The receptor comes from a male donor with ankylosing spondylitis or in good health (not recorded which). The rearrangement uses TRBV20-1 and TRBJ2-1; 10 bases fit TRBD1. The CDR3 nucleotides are TGCAGTGCTAGAGCCAAGACAGGGGGCCGATACAATGAGCAGTTCTTC. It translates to CSARAKTGGRYNEQFF.